The 21 T cell receptor beta chains below come from one sample, sequenced in a study of cytomegalovirus exposure and HLA in healthy donors. PCR amplification relied on 60 Vbeta primers (plus 13 Jbeta primers). The data were produced by immunoSEQ multiplex PCR, yet TCRdb's version contains in-frame clones alone and is incomplete. Here the sample spans 130,000 or so clones, just under 80% being singletons. The sequenced sample consisted of PBMCs. The receptors were sampled from a young man in good health and CMV-seronegative.

J is TRBJ2-1 and V is TRBV5-4, with D tentatively TRBD2 (5 bases). This CDR3 is built from 15 residues. Germline lookup yields CDR1 SGHNT and CDR2 YYREEE (reference sequence). V lost 8 bases and J lost 4, with 19 bases in between. The CDR3 here is CASRPSGIKYNEQFF. For the CDR3, the DNA is TGTGCCAGTAGACCAAGCGGAATCAAGTACAATGAGCAGTTCTTC.

As for this clone: The junction and the germline gene differ at one end; a read error may be behind it. This sequence joins TRBV15 and TRBJ2-7, with D perhaps matching TRBD1 (6 bases). This CDR3 region has 13 residues. Germline loops: CDR1 LNHNV, CDR2 YYDKDF (reference sequence). CDR3 in DNA: TGTGTCACCAGCAGCCAACAGGGTAACGAGCAGTACTTC. It codes for CVTSSQQGNEQYF.

This rearrangement joins TRBV5-1 to TRBJ2-5; 10 bases fit TRBD1. The V segment lost 4 bases and the J segment 4 bases; nucleotides outside the gene matches: 7. The CDR3 is 15 residues long. Germline CDR1 reads SGHRS; CDR2 reads YFSETQ. The CDR3 nucleotides read TGCGCCAGCAGCCCCGGGACAGGGGACGGAGAGACCCAGTACTTC. It translates to CASSPGTGDGETQYF.

This clone was detected only a few times. In the same sample, other DNA sequences code for this CDR3. This sequence joins TRBV28 and TRBJ2-7; D gene uncertain. Germline values: CDR1 MDHEN, CDR2 SYDVKM. V dropped 6 bases and J dropped 6 bases, with 12 bases sitting between them. CDR3 size: 12 residues. Here the CDR3 reads CASSLAGGEQYF. The CDR3 coding sequence is TGTGCCAGCAGCTTAGCAGGTGGCGAGCAGTACTTC.

This rearrangement joins TRBV6-6 to TRBJ2-5; perhaps TRBD1 as D (5 bases). Deletions cut 5 bases from V and 1 base from J, with 14 bases between. CDR3 length: 15 amino acids. In germline, CDR1 is MNHNY, CDR2 SVGAGI (reference sequence). CDR3 sequence: CASSPFPGPQETQYF. The CDR3 bases are TGTGCCAGCAGTCCCTTTCCAGGGCCCCAAGAGACCCAGTACTTC.

The chain employs TRBV15 and TRBJ1-2, with D possibly TRBD1 on 6 matching bases. V gave up 5 bases and J gave up 4 bases, with 17 bases separating them. There are 15 residues in the CDR3. The germline CDR1 and CDR2 sequences are LNHNV and YYDKDF (reference sequence). CDR3 nucleotide sequence: TGTGCCACCAGCTACGCACAGGGAGATAGCTATGGCTACACCTTC. Translation gives CATSYAQGDSYGYTF.

This clone was seen just once. This chain uses TRBV7-6 with TRBJ1-1; 7 bases agree with TRBD1. The CDR3 consists of 14 residues. CDR1 SGHVS and CDR2 FNYEAQ come from the germline V gene. The ends lost 6 bases at V and 1 base at J; junction bases unmatched: 5. The CDR3 DNA follows: TGTGCCAGCAGTCCCGGGACAGCGAACACTGAAGCTTTCTTT. Translating it yields CASSPGTANTEAFF.

In its sample, this clone was seen a few times. The chain employs TRBV6-6 and TRBJ1-4, with 10 bases lining up with TRBD1. Per germline, CDR1 MNHNY and CDR2 SVGAGI (reference sequence). The CDR3 totals 14 residues. The V and J ends lost 7 bases and 3 bases, in that order; junction bases with no gene match: 2. As DNA, the CDR3 is TGTGCCAGCAAAGACAGGGGGCCTAATGAAAAACTGTTTTTT. This encodes CASKDRGPNEKLFF.

CDR3 DNA: TGTGCCAGCAGCCTCAGGGGTCTCTCCACTGAAGCTTTCTTT. It codes for CASSLRGLSTEAFF. The chain couples TRBV6-1 to TRBJ1-1, with TRBD1 as a possible D gene (6 bases). V lost 6 bases and J lost 4, with 15 bases in between. The CDR3 contains 14 residues. Germline V gives CDR1 MNHNS, CDR2 SASEGT.

The chain recombines TRBV19 with TRBJ1-2; 10 positions agree with TRBD1. The CDR3 contains 14 residues. Per germline, CDR1 LNHDA and CDR2 SQIVND (reference sequence). The junction had 6 bases not matched to a gene; V was cut back by 9 bases and J by 2 bases. The CDR3, as DNA: TGTGCCAGCACCAGGGGACAGGGGAACTATGGCTACACCTTC. This sequence encodes CASTRGQGNYGYTF.

The rearrangement uses TRBV4-1 and TRBJ2-1, with D possibly matching TRBD2 (5 bases). V was clipped by 0 bases and J by 4 bases, with 13 bases between them. Germline assignment: CDR1 MGHRA and CDR2 YSYEKL. The CDR3 runs 16 residues. The CDR3 DNA follows: TGCGCCAGCAGCCAAGATAGGAGGCCAATATACAATGAGCAGTTCTTC. It translates to CASSQDRRPIYNEQFF.

This chain links TRBV27 with TRBJ1-1; perhaps TRBD1 as D (6 bases). In germline, CDR1 is MNHEY, CDR2 SMNVEV (reference sequence). Trimming removed 2 bases from V and 0 bases from J, with 16 bases in between. CDR3 length: 17 residues. This CDR3 reads CASSLQPGHLLNTEAFF. Here the CDR3 DNA reads TGTGCCAGCAGTTTACAACCGGGACACCTCCTGAACACTGAAGCTTTCTTT.

As regards this clone: Germline and junction disagree at one end, which may indicate a read error. The chain has TRBV29-1 and TRBJ2-7; D might be TRBD1 (6 bases). Germline lookup yields CDR1 SQVTM and CDR2 ANQGSEA. The CDR3 runs 14 residues. CDR3 sequence (DNA): TGCAGCGTAGGCTTACGGGACACCTCCAACGAGCAGTACTTC. Translating it yields CSVGLRDTSNEQYF.

V usage is TRBV6-5 and J usage is TRBJ1-6; the match to TRBD1 covers 10 bases. Germline CDR1 and CDR2: MNHEY and SVGAGI. This CDR3 is built from 15 residues. V shed 5 bases and J 12 bases; nucleotides not matched to a gene: 10. The CDR3 loop reads CASSLSRDRGGPLHF. The CDR3 region has the DNA TGTGCCAGCAGTCTGTCCCGGGACAGGGGAGGACCCCTCCACTTT.

This clone was seen a handful of times. The chain links TRBV5-1 to TRBJ2-1; tentatively, D is TRBD2 (5 bases). The CDR3 loop spans 16 amino acids. CDR1 is SGHRS and CDR2 is YFSETQ in the germline V gene. Trimming took 3 bases from V and 4 from J, leaving 17 bases between them. The CDR3: CASSSAIITGYNEQFF. In DNA form, the CDR3 reads TGCGCCAGCAGCTCCGCGATCATAACGGGGTACAATGAGCAGTTCTTC.

This clone was found a few times. J is TRBJ2-7 and V is TRBV7-2; possible D gene TRBD1, 5 bases. V lost 5 bases and J 5 bases, leaving 10 bases between the germline ends. The germline CDR1 and CDR2 sequences are SGHTA and FQGNSA. The CDR3 totals 12 residues. The chain's CDR3 is CASSPQGHEQYF. DNA for the CDR3: TGTGCCAGCAGCCCGCAGGGTCACGAGCAGTACTTC.

In this sample, this clone turned up a few times. The gene calls are TRBV2 and TRBJ2-4; weak D call: TRBD1 (6 bases). The V gene lost 1 base and the J gene lost 1 base, with 11 bases spanning the gap. The germline gives CDR1 SNHLY, CDR2 FYNNEI. CDR3 size: 16 residues. CDR3 protein: CASSEVGAGAKNIQYF. In DNA, the CDR3 is TGTGCCAGCAGTGAAGTGGGGGCAGGTGCCAAAAACATTCAGTACTTC.

V and J are TRBV5-4 and TRBJ2-2, with 8 bases matching TRBD1. The ends lost 4 bases at V and 4 bases at J; junction bases unmatched: 6. Germline V gene data show CDR1 as SGHNT and CDR2 as YYREEE (reference sequence). The CDR3 has 15 residues. CDR3 in amino acids: CASSTQGGGTGELFF. The DNA for the CDR3 is TGTGCCAGCAGCACACAGGGGGGAGGCACCGGGGAGCTGTTTTTT.

V and J are TRBV6-5 and TRBJ2-7; 8 positions agree with TRBD1. Germline lookup yields CDR1 MNHEY and CDR2 SVGAGI. The CDR3 has 14 amino acids. With V trimmed by 6 bases and J by 6 bases, 10 bases remained unmatched. The CDR3: CASSSGTGYGEQYF. The CDR3 DNA follows: TGTGCCAGCAGCTCCGGGACAGGCTACGGCGAGCAGTACTTC.

V usage is TRBV27 and J usage is TRBJ2-1, with D possibly being TRBD2 (6 bases). In germline, CDR1 is MNHEY, CDR2 SMNVEV (reference sequence). V gave up 7 bases and J gave up 7 bases, with 14 bases separating them. The CDR3 runs to 13 residues. CDR3 protein: CASMSRGVNEQFF. The CDR3, as DNA: TGTGCCAGCATGTCTCGCGGGGTTAATGAGCAGTTCTTC.

This clone has a handful of counts. V usage is TRBV5-8 and J usage is TRBJ2-7; D is perhaps TRBD1 (5 bases). The V gene's germline CDR1 is SGHTS and CDR2 YDEGEE. Trimming cost V 0 bases and J 1 base, with 11 bases left between them. The CDR3 extends over 15 amino acids. The CDR3 DNA is TGTGCCAGCAGCTTGGGCCAGGGTAGATCCTACGAGCAGTACTTC. Its translation is CASSLGQGRSYEQYF.